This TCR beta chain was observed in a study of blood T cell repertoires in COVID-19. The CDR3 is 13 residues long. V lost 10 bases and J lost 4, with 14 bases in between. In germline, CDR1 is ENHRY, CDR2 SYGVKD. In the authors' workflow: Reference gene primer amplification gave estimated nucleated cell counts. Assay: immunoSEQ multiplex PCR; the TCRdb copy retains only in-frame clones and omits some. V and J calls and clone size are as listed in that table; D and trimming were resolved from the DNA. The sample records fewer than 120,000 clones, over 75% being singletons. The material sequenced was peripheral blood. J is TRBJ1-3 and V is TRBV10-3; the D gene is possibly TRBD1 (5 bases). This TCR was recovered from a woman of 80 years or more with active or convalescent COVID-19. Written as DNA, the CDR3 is TGTGCCACCACCCCAGGGTTAGGAAACACCATATATTTT. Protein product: CATTPGLGNTIYF.